Below, one TCR beta chain is given with its context. The antigen is undetermined. Trimming removed 5 bases from V and 4 bases from J; junction bases left unmatched: 11. Per germline, CDR1 SEHNR and CDR2 FQNEAQ (reference sequence). The CDR3 is 16 residues long. This specimen comes from a study of cytomegalovirus exposure and HLA in healthy donors. General study findings and limits: Near-uniform donor sequencing depth was presumed by presence/absence analyses. Later findings reportedly placed an Asian-associated ancestry cluster below the roughly 690-donor mean for N-insertions. Several top significant clusters appeared, in a later analysis, to be linked to common viral pathogens.

Amplification used 60 Vbeta primers and 13 Jbeta primers. Repertoires were generated with immunoSEQ multiplex PCR, while TCRdb's copy carries only in-frame clones and drops some. The ten top clones account for 1.3% to 1.5%, within a sample of 74,000 or so clones. This TCR came from a woman aged 55-70 years in good health and CMV-seronegative. Sequencing input: PBMCs. The rearrangement uses TRBV7-9 and TRBJ2-5; 9 bases map to TRBD2. In DNA, the CDR3 is TGTGCCAGCAGCCCGACGACTAGCGGAGACGCAGAGACCCAGTACTTC. Translating it yields CASSPTTSGDAETQYF. The variable domain in full, with the rest retrieved from reference TRBV7-9 and TRBJ2-5, is DTGVSQNPRHKITKRGQNVTFRCDPISEHNRLYWYRQTLGQGPEFLTYFQNEAQLEKSRLLSDRFSAERPKGSFSTLEIQRTEQGDSAMYLCASSPTTSGDAETQYFGPGTRLLVL.